These T cell receptor beta chains were read from a single sample in a study of cytomegalovirus exposure and HLA in healthy donors. Clones were sequenced by immunoSEQ multiplex PCR, and TCRdb holds only the in-frame ones, with some missing. This sample's clone table lists about 88,000 clones. Sequences were obtained from PBMCs. These receptors were obtained from a girl aged 10 to 17 in good health and CMV-seropositive. Each CDR3 is given with its conserved first and last residue. A clone size is listed for some rows: how often the clone was seen (once, few, many), or a class if it is expanded.

v_gene	abundance	j_gene	CDR3aa
TRBV27	NA	TRBJ1-6	CASKGDSYNSPLHF
TRBV6-5	NA	TRBJ1-4	CASSRGSLNEKLFF
TRBV18	NA	TRBJ2-1	CASSRQGASSYNEQFF
TRBV29-1	NA	TRBJ2-4	CSVFKGASYSNIQYF
TRBV7-9	NA	TRBJ2-1	CASSLLAIYNEQFF
TRBV7-6	NA	TRBJ2-1	CASSLGIRGGPYNEQFF
TRBV2	NA	TRBJ2-5	CASSDFGGGGTQYF
TRBV19	NA	TRBJ1-6	CASSSSYGRLHF
TRBV11-2	NA	TRBJ2-1	CASSRGGGTIYNEQFF
TRBV18	NA	TRBJ2-5	CASSPGQAAYQETQYF
TRBV13	NA	TRBJ1-6	CASSLSGRSSPLHF
TRBV6-1	NA	TRBJ2-7	CASRTGGAYEQYF
TRBV6-5	NA	TRBJ2-4	CASSATGKGNIQYF
TRBV5-4	NA	TRBJ2-5	CASSVAGQRGPQETQYF
TRBV9	NA	TRBJ2-5	CASSVGLAGGIQETQYF
TRBV27	NA	TRBJ2-1	CASSLSYAGSYNEQFF
TRBV7-7	NA	TRBJ2-1	CASSLGLAPNEQFF
TRBV19	NA	TRBJ1-5	CASSEMEGYQPQHF
TRBV11-2	NA	TRBJ2-3	CASSLDLASGGSTDTQYF
TRBV5-6	NA	TRBJ1-5	CASSRYVVRELDSNQPQHF
TRBV19	NA	TRBJ1-2	CASSISGQGRYGYTF
TRBV6-5	NA	TRBJ2-2	CASSYQGHTGELFF
TRBV9	NA	TRBJ1-2	CASSAGQGGYYGYTF
TRBV15	NA	TRBJ2-3	CATSRELLAGTTDTQYF
TRBV5-4	NA	TRBJ2-3	CASSSSRNTDTQYF
TRBV27	medium-sized	TRBJ1-2	CASSLSGDGSDYGYTF
TRBV4-3	NA	TRBJ2-3	CASSQDPGGADTQYF
TRBV27	NA	TRBJ2-7	CASRKPGQISPYEQYF
TRBV9	NA	TRBJ2-1	CASSPSTGGRNEQFF
TRBV6-5	NA	TRBJ2-5	CASSEPGLTQETQYF
TRBV7-9	NA	TRBJ1-1	CASSPDSLMNTEAFF
TRBV4-3	NA	TRBJ2-7	CASSQFEGSYEQYF
TRBV29-1	NA	TRBJ2-7	CSVGYRANEQYF
TRBV5-4	NA	TRBJ1-2	CASSLGGQGARQVGYTF